The 31 T cell receptor beta chains in this list originate from one sample, sequenced in a study of naive and memory T cell subsets. TCR cDNA received a 3' ligated oligonucleotide that carried a UMI. Four PCR rounds used nested alpha and beta constant region primers plus the SP2 primer. One entry per CDR3 protein, called by TCRdb with MiXCR from the 5' RACE reads. The sample includes around 56,000 distinct CDR3 sequences, 7.6% of them seen just once. The receptors were gathered from a female donor in good health.

This clonotype was counted many times. The chain links TRBV6-5 to TRBJ1-4; 7 bases align to TRBD1. CDR1 and CDR2 from the germline V gene are MNHEY and SVGAGI. The V segment lost 7 bases and the J segment 7 bases; nucleotides outside the gene matches: 9. This CDR3 is built from 14 residues. CDR3 coding DNA: TGTGCCAGCACCGACAGGGCGCGATCTGAAAAACTGTTTTTT. Translation: CASTDRARSEKLFF.

This clonotype was recorded a few times. This sequence joins TRBV12-3 or TRBV12-4 and TRBJ2-3; D is unresolved. Trimming removed 4 bases from V and 0 bases from J, with 5 bases in between. The CDR3 is 13 amino acids. CDR3 sequence: CASSSISTDTQYF. The DNA of the CDR3 is TGTGCCAGCAGTTCAATTAGCACAGATACGCAGTATTTT.

At least ten counts were recorded for this clonotype. The chain carries TRBV5-1 and TRBJ2-5; D is undetermined. V dropped 4 bases and J dropped 0 bases, with 13 bases sitting between them. Germline-derived CDR1 and CDR2 are SGHRS and YFSETQ. This CDR3 contains 15 residues. This chain's CDR3 is CASSLTGPNQETQYF. The CDR3 DNA reads as TGCGCCAGCAGCCTCACGGGCCCCAACCAAGAGACCCAGTACTTC. Full variable domain (missing parts from reference TRBV5-1 and TRBJ2-5): KAGVTQTPRYLIKTRGQQVTLSCSPISGHRSVSWYQQTPGQGLQFLFEYFSETQRNKGNFPGRFSGRQFSNSRSEMNVSTLELGDSALYLCASSLTGPNQETQYFGPGTRLLVL.

CDR3 in amino acids: CSVFDGGTGGIEAFF. CDR3 in DNA: TGCAGCGTTTTCGATGGAGGTACAGGGGGCATTGAAGCTTTCTTT. The rearrangement joins TRBV29-1 to TRBJ1-1; TRBD1 matches 9 bases. V dropped 5 bases and J dropped 7; count of bases not matched to a gene: 14. The germline CDR1 and CDR2 sequences are SQVTM and ANQGSEA. The CDR3 totals 15 residues.

This clonotype has a count of ten or more. The chain combines TRBV2 with TRBJ1-3; 8 nucleotides line up with TRBD1. The J segment lost 3 bases and the V segment lost 8 bases, leaving 9 bases of the junction unmatched. The CDR3 covers 15 residues. Germline V gene data show CDR1 as SNHLY and CDR2 as FYNNEI. CDR3 protein: CASGGDRFCGNTIYF. The CDR3, as DNA: TGTGCCAGCGGGGGGGACAGGTTCTGTGGAAACACCATATATTTT.

This clonotype was counted at least ten times. The rearrangement uses TRBV6-2 or TRBV6-3 and TRBJ1-2; D uncertain. In germline, CDR1 is MNHEY, CDR2 SVGEGT. The CDR3 extends over 14 amino acids. V was clipped by 7 bases and J by 7 bases, with 19 bases between them. CDR3 coding DNA: TGTGCCAGCACCAATGGGGTTGAAGTGCCTGGCTACACCTTC. Encoded protein: CASTNGVEVPGYTF.

This clonotype has ten or more counts. The V and J genes are TRBV2 and TRBJ1-3, with unresolved D. Germline V gene data show CDR1 as SNHLY and CDR2 as FYNNEI. The CDR3 has 15 amino acids. Trimming left V 2 bases short and J 0 bases short, with 8 bases between. The CDR3 coding sequence is TGTGCCAGCAGTGAAACCCGGGCCTCTGGAAACACCATATATTTT. Translating it yields CASSETRASGNTIYF.

The rearrangement links TRBV3-1 to TRBJ2-3, with TRBD2 matching 9 bases. After removal of 2 bases from V and 3 bases from J, the junction contained 0 bases not matched to a gene. The CDR3 consists of 14 residues. Germline V gives CDR1 LGHDT, CDR2 YNNKEL (reference sequence). CDR3 amino acids: CASSQSGGTDTQYF. The CDR3 nucleotides read TGTGCCAGCAGCCAAAGCGGGGGGACAGATACGCAGTATTTT.

In its sample, this clonotype was seen many times. V gene TRBV5-1 combines with J gene TRBJ2-7, with D tentatively TRBD1 or TRBD2 (5 bases each). The V end lost 4 bases, the J end lost 0 bases, and 17 bases lay between the germline ends. CDR1 SGHRS and CDR2 YFSETQ come from the germline V gene. The CDR3 spans 16 residues. CDR3 nucleotide sequence: TGCGCCAGCAGCCCCGGAGGTCGGGACGGCTCCTACGAGCAGTACTTC. Its protein product is CASSPGGRDGSYEQYF.

The table lists this clonotype with a few counts. The chain joins TRBV4-3 to TRBJ2-1, with TRBD1 as a possible D gene (6 bases). Between the trimmed V and J ends, which lost 0 bases and 0 bases, there was a span of 12 bases. The length of the CDR3 is 17 residues. Germline assignment: CDR1 LGHNA and CDR2 YSLEER. The CDR3 coding sequence is TGCGCCAGCAGCCAAGATTTGGGGGCCGGCTCCTACAATGAGCAGTTCTTC. Translation: CASSQDLGAGSYNEQFF.

There are many counts of this clonotype. V gene TRBV7-2 combines with J gene TRBJ1-5; D unclear. Trimming pared 3 bases from V and 6 bases from J, leaving 3 bases between. Germline CDR1 is SGHTA and CDR2 is FQGNSA. The CDR3 is 11 amino acids. The CDR3 DNA reads TGTGCCAGCAGCTTTGGTCAGCCCCAGCATTTT. It specifies CASSFGQPQHF.

This clonotype was recorded at least ten times. DNA for the CDR3: TGTGCCAGCAGTGGGAAAGCTAGCACAGATACGCAGTATTTT. This gives the protein CASSGKASTDTQYF. The chain links TRBV6-2 or TRBV6-3 to TRBJ2-3, with no clear D. Trimming removed 5 bases from V and 0 bases from J, with 9 bases in between. Per germline, CDR1 MNHEY and CDR2 SVGEGT. This CDR3 has 14 residues.

The chain links TRBV5-4 to TRBJ2-5; no clear D. The CDR3 consists of 17 residues. Germline V gene sequence: CDR1 SGHNT, CDR2 YYREEE (reference sequence). The V and J ends lost 2 bases and 1 base respectively, with 18 bases between them. CDR3 nucleotide sequence: TGTGCCAGCAGCTTTGGTCGCCTCTCCGGATGCCAAGAGACCCAGTACTTC. Translation: CASSFGRLSGCQETQYF. The complete variable domain, with remaining parts taken from reference TRBV5-4 and TRBJ2-5, reads ETGVTQSPTHLIKTRGQQVTLRCSSQSGHNTVSWYQQALGQGPQFIFQYYREEENGRGNFPPRFSGLQFPNYSSELNVNALELDDSALYLCASSFGRLSGCQETQYFGPGTRLLVL.

This clonotype has a handful of counts. The chain carries TRBV18 and TRBJ1-1; the D is unclear. CDR1 is KGHSH and CDR2 is LQKENI in the germline V gene. V was cut by 0 bases and J by 0 bases, with 11 bases left in between. The length of the CDR3 is 16 residues. CDR3 nucleotides: TGTGCCAGCTCACCACCTGGAAGGCCCCTGAACACTGAAGCTTTCTTT. Translated: CASSPPGRPLNTEAFF.

This clonotype was counted many times. This chain links TRBV29-1 with TRBJ1-1; possibly TRBD1 for D (6 bases). The germline V gene encodes CDR1 SQVTM and CDR2 ANQGSEA. The CDR3 is made up of 13 amino acids. Trimming took off 5 bases at V and 5 bases at J, with 15 bases between the two ends. Here the CDR3 DNA reads TGCAGCGTTAGGAGTGGGGGCGATACTGAAGCTTTCTTT. It specifies CSVRSGGDTEAFF.

The table lists this clonotype with many counts. V and J are TRBV29-1 and TRBJ1-1; D not resolved. The ends were cut back, 4 bases at V and 2 bases at J, with 11 bases in the middle. CDR1 and CDR2 (germline): SQVTM, ANQGSEA. This CDR3 has 13 residues. The CDR3 region is CSVVYQLNTEAFF. The CDR3 nucleotides read TGCAGCGTTGTTTACCAGTTAAACACTGAAGCTTTCTTT.

The chain uses TRBV5-6 and TRBJ1-1; D is ambiguous. Per the germline V gene, CDR1 is SGHDT and CDR2 is YYEEEE. V shed 2 bases and J shed 0 bases, with 11 bases lying between them. The CDR3 spans 15 residues. The CDR3 DNA reads as TGTGCCAGCAGCTTAGGCTCAGCCATGAACACTGAAGCTTTCTTT. Its protein product is CASSLGSAMNTEAFF.

This clonotype has a handful of counts. The V call is TRBV15, the J call TRBJ2-7; D remains ambiguous. Trimming stripped 3 bases from V and 2 bases from J, with 11 bases between. This CDR3 has 14 amino acids. The germline gives CDR1 LNHNV, CDR2 YYDKDF (reference sequence). As DNA, the CDR3 is TGTGCCACCAGCAGGAAGAGATATCCCTACGAGCAGTACTTC. It is translated as CATSRKRYPYEQYF.

In this sample, this clonotype turned up many times. The chain employs TRBV5-1 and TRBJ2-1, with a weak D call TRBD2 (5 bases). Deletions cut 3 bases from V and 6 bases from J, with 10 bases between. CDR3 length equals 13 residues. In germline, CDR1 is SGHRS, CDR2 YFSETQ. Written as DNA, the CDR3 is TGCGCCAGCAGCTCGGAACTAGGCAATGAGCAGTTCTTC. Its protein is CASSSELGNEQFF.

In its sample, this clonotype was seen a few times. This chain joins TRBV12-3 or TRBV12-4 and TRBJ1-5; 8 bases line up with TRBD1. The CDR3 loop spans 15 amino acids. Losses at the gene ends were 6 bases for V and 7 bases for J; bases not matched to a gene: 11. In DNA, the CDR3 is TGTGCCAGCAGCCGCATGCAGGGGGCAGGCCAGCCCCAGCATTTT. This codes for CASSRMQGAGQPQHF.

Many counts were recorded for this clonotype. V usage is TRBV2 and J usage is TRBJ1-5; weak D call: TRBD1 (5 bases). Germline V CDR1 and CDR2: SNHLY, FYNNEI. Between the trimmed V and J ends, which lost 5 bases and 5 bases, there was a span of 13 bases. The CDR3 has 14 amino acids. CDR3 in DNA: TGTGCCAGCAGTTACGACAGAGGAGATCAGCCCCAGCATTTT. Protein: CASSYDRGDQPQHF.

Remarks on this clonotype: The junction departs from germline at one end; a sequencing error may be responsible. The V call is TRBV12-3 or TRBV12-4, the J call TRBJ1-2; D gene ambiguous. The CDR3 has 15 amino acids. CDR3 nucleotides: TGTGCCAGCACCTCCCCGGCACCCCGTAACTATGGCGACACCTTC. Protein: CASTSPAPRNYGDTF.

Points on this clonotype: A much more abundant neighbour one base away suggests this may be a read error. The chain links TRBV5-4 to TRBJ2-6; 9 positions agree with TRBD1. CDR3 length: 18 residues. Germline V gives CDR1 SGHNT, CDR2 YYREEE (reference sequence). The CDR3 region is CASSLGRDRAAGANVLIF. The CDR3, as DNA: TGTGCCAGCAGCTTGGGACGGGACAGGGCGGCTGGGGCCAACGTCCTGATTTTC.

This clonotype was counted between two and nine times. The chain joins TRBV19 to TRBJ2-6; the match to TRBD2 covers 7 bases. With 11 bases clipped from V and 1 base from J, the junction kept 2 bases outside the gene matches. Germline lookup yields CDR1 LNHDA and CDR2 SQIVND (reference sequence). The CDR3 is 13 amino acids. CDR3 coding DNA: TGTGCCGGGGGGGGATCTGGGGCCAACGTCCTGACTTTC. It codes for CAGGGSGANVLTF.

The chain carries TRBV5-1 and TRBJ2-3; D may be TRBD2 (6 bases). The CDR3 loop spans 15 amino acids. Per germline, CDR1 SGHRS and CDR2 YFSETQ. Trimming pared 4 bases from V and 6 bases from J, leaving 18 bases between. CDR3 in DNA: TGCGCCAGCAGCCAGGAGGGGCCGCCTGGGGATACGCAGTATTTT. Its protein is CASSQEGPPGDTQYF. The variable domain in full, with the rest retrieved from reference TRBV5-1 and TRBJ2-3, is KAGVTQTPRYLIKTRGQQVTLSCSPISGHRSVSWYQQTPGQGLQFLFEYFSETQRNKGNFPGRFSGRQFSNSRSEMNVSTLELGDSALYLCASSQEGPPGDTQYFGPGTRLTVL.

There are many counts of this clonotype. The chain combines TRBV2 with TRBJ1-1; D not certain. Germline V gene data show CDR1 as SNHLY and CDR2 as FYNNEI. V was pared by 8 bases and J by 8 bases, with 24 bases between. The CDR3 runs 15 residues. CDR3 in amino acids: CASGIDPLSAGEAFF. CDR3 in DNA: TGTGCCAGCGGCATTGACCCACTCTCCGCCGGGGAAGCTTTCTTT.

The V gene is TRBV20-1, the J gene TRBJ1-3, with no clear D. This CDR3 has 17 residues. The V end lost 2 bases, the J end lost 1 base, and 18 bases lay between the germline ends. In germline, CDR1 is DFQATT, CDR2 SNEGSKA (reference sequence). This CDR3 reads CSARKDVASESGNTIYF. CDR3 in DNA: TGCAGTGCTAGAAAGGACGTCGCTTCTGAATCTGGAAACACCATATATTTT.

This clonotype was detected a few times. The V call is TRBV20-1, the J call TRBJ2-7; TRBD1 matches 8 bases. The germline gives CDR1 DFQATT, CDR2 SNEGSKA (reference sequence). The CDR3 runs 15 residues. V shed 6 bases, J shed 2 bases, and the junction held 12 bases outside the gene matches. The CDR3 sequence: CSATRGQDPPYEQYF. The CDR3 DNA is TGCAGTGCGACTCGGGGACAGGATCCCCCCTACGAGCAGTACTTC.

This clonotype has ten or more counts. The chain's CDR3 is CASSWDLQGDNEKLFF. The CDR3 DNA reads TGTGCCAGCAGCTGGGATCTCCAGGGGGATAATGAAAAACTGTTTTTT. This chain joins TRBV2 and TRBJ1-4; 7 nucleotides line up with TRBD1. CDR1 is SNHLY and CDR2 is FYNNEI in the germline V gene. With V trimmed by 6 bases and J by 4 bases, 11 bases remained unmatched. The CDR3 totals 16 residues.

The J gene is TRBJ1-5, the V gene TRBV12-3 or TRBV12-4; 7 bases fit TRBD1. The CDR3 is 13 amino acids. Trimming at V came to 6 bases and at J to 8 bases, leaving 7 bases not matched to a gene. The CDR3 DNA reads TGTGCCAGCAGAAAGGGGGCTGTGGAGCCCCAGCATTTT. Translating it yields CASRKGAVEPQHF.

This clonotype was counted a few times. The J gene is TRBJ1-1, the V gene TRBV19; D is undetermined. Per the germline V gene, CDR1 is LNHDA and CDR2 is SQIVND (reference sequence). This CDR3 has 13 residues. Trimming stripped 2 bases from V and 1 base from J, with 5 bases between. DNA of the CDR3: TGTGCCAGTAGTATATCCAGGAACACTGAAGCTTTCTTT. It encodes CASSISRNTEAFF.